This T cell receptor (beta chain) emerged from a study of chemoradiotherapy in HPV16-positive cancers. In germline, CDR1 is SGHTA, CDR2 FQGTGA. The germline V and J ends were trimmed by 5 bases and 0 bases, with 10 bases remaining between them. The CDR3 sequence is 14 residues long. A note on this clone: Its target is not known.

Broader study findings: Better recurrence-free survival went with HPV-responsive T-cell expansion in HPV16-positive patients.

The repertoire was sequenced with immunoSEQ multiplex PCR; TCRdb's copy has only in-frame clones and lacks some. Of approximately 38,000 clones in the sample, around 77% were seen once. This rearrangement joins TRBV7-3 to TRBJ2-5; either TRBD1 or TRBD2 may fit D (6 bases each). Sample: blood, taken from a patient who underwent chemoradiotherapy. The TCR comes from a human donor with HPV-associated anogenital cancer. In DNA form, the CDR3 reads TGTGCCAGCAGCAAGGGGGGCGACCAAGAGACCCAGTACTTC. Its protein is CASSKGGDQETQYF. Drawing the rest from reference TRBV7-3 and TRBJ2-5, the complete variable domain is GAGVSQTPSNKVTEKGKYVELRCDPISGHTALYWYRQSLGQGPEFLIYFQGTGAADDSGLPNDRFFAVRPEGSVSTLKIQRTERGDSAVYLCASSKGGDQETQYFGPGTRLLVL.